The 18 T cell receptor beta chains below come from one sample, sequenced in a study of blood T cell repertoires in COVID-19. Sequencing used immunoSEQ multiplex PCR; TCRdb keeps in-frame clones, though not all of them. Here the sample spans fewer than 600,000 clones, around 89% being singletons. The source material was PBMCs or T cells enriched from blood (not recorded which). The source is a woman aged 40 to 50 who had recovered from COVID-19.

V usage is TRBV29-1 and J usage is TRBJ1-6, with TRBD1 as a possible D gene (6 bases). The V end was cut by 6 bases, the J end by 5 bases, with 11 bases between. Germline V gene sequence: CDR1 SQVTM, CDR2 ANQGSEA. The CDR3 is made up of 13 amino acids. Here the CDR3 reads CSVLRDNNSPLHF. The CDR3 DNA follows: TGCAGCGTGCTCAGGGACAATAATTCACCCCTCCACTTT.

V and J are TRBV19 and TRBJ1-1, with D unresolved. V lost 0 bases, J lost 4 bases, and 9 bases lay in between. This CDR3 is 14 amino acids long. Germline V gene lookup returns CDR1 LNHDA and CDR2 SQIVND (reference sequence). CDR3 nucleotides: TGTGCCAGTAGTATAGATCGGTACCGCACTGAAGCTTTCTTT. Encoded protein: CASSIDRYRTEAFF.

The CDR3 coding sequence is TGTGCCACCAGACGGACAGGGGAAGAAAAACTGTTTTTT. Encoded protein: CATRRTGEEKLFF. The V gene is TRBV24-1, the J gene TRBJ1-4; 9 bases are shared with TRBD1. Per germline, CDR1 KGHDR and CDR2 SFDVKD. Germline trimming cut 7 bases from V and 8 bases from J; bases unmatched to any gene: 4. The CDR3 length is 13 residues.

The chain uses TRBV5-1 and TRBJ2-3; TRBD2 matches at 8 bases. This CDR3 region has 17 residues. J lost 8 bases, V lost 0 bases, and 14 bases had no gene match. From germline, CDR1 is SGHRS and CDR2 YFSETQ. The DNA for the CDR3 is TGCGCCAGCAGCTTGGACCTTGTTACTAGCGGATCGGGTACGCAGTATTTT. Amino acids: CASSLDLVTSGSGTQYF.

The chain recombines TRBV5-5 with TRBJ1-2, with D maybe TRBD1 (6 bases). CDR1 is SGHKS, CDR2 YYEKEE, per germline (reference sequence). Trimming removed 4 bases from V and 4 bases from J, with 20 bases in between. The CDR3 is made up of 16 amino acids. The CDR3 nucleotides are TGTGCCAGCAGCCTGGCGGGCAGGGGCGAGCCCTATGGCTACACCTTC. It encodes CASSLAGRGEPYGYTF.

V gene TRBV6-5 combines with J gene TRBJ2-7, with 10 bases aligning to TRBD2. The CDR3 is 15 residues long. The V gene's germline CDR1 is MNHEY and CDR2 SVGAGI. The ends lost 4 bases at V and 12 bases at J; junction bases unmatched: 15. As DNA, the CDR3 is TGTGCCAGCAGTTCCGGGGCAGCGGGAGGGCCAAAGAGGTACTTC. Its protein is CASSSGAAGGPKRYF.

Only a few counts were recorded for this clone. The genes are TRBV12-3 or TRBV12-4 and TRBJ1-2; perhaps TRBD1 as D (5 bases). The CDR3 has 12 residues. The V end was cut by 4 bases, the J end by 9 bases, with 12 bases between. The CDR3 region is CASSSLRDSYTF. The CDR3 nucleotides read TGTGCCAGCAGTTCCCTCAGGGATAGCTACACCTTC.

This rearrangement joins TRBV11-2 to TRBJ2-7; 8 positions agree with TRBD2. V dropped 3 bases and J dropped 3; count of bases not matched to a gene: 4. The CDR3 is 14 residues long. CDR1 is SGHAT and CDR2 is FQNNGV in the germline V gene. Written as DNA, the CDR3 is TGTGCCAGCAGCTTGGGGGCGGGAGGCTACGAGCAGTACTTC. Translation gives CASSLGAGGYEQYF.

CDR3 loop: CSVGGDRGNQPQHF. The CDR3, as DNA: TGCAGCGTTGGTGGGGACAGGGGGAATCAGCCCCAGCATTTT. This chain joins TRBV29-1 and TRBJ1-5, with TRBD1 matching 11 bases. Germline V gives CDR1 SQVTM, CDR2 ANQGSEA. The CDR3 contains 14 residues. V was pared by 4 bases and J by 4 bases, with 3 bases of the junction left unmatched.

V is TRBV9 and J is TRBJ2-7, with 9 nucleotides matching TRBD1. Germline V lookup: CDR1 SGDLS, CDR2 YYNGEE. The CDR3 sequence is 14 residues long. V lost 0 bases and J lost 7; bases outside the gene matches: 5. The CDR3, as DNA: TGTGCCAGCAGCGTAGGACAGGGGGTATCGGAGCAGTACTTC. Encoded protein: CASSVGQGVSEQYF.

As concerns this clone: The limits of the CDR3 on the DNA are not certain, so only TCRdb's listed CDR3 is given. J is TRBJ1-2 and V is TRBV12-2; TRBD1, the D gene given by the table, was not confirmed from the DNA. TRBV12-2 is a documented pseudogene. The CDR3 has 18 amino acids, counting both end residues. CDR3 loop: CASRLAGFWGQGNYGYTF.

The chain recombines TRBV7-9 with TRBJ2-3, with 8 bases identical to TRBD2. The ends lost 6 bases at V and 0 bases at J; junction bases unmatched: 8. Germline V lookup: CDR1 SEHNR, CDR2 FQNEAQ (reference sequence). The CDR3 is 16 amino acids. CDR3 sequence reads: CASRDLAGSSTDTQYF. CDR3 DNA sequence: TGTGCCAGCAGGGACTTAGCGGGATCTAGCACAGATACGCAGTATTTT. Full variable domain (remainder filled in from reference TRBV7-9 and TRBJ2-3): DTGVSQNPRHKITKRGQNVTFRCDPISEHNRLYWYRQTLGQGPEFLTYFQNEAQLEKSRLLSDRFSAERPKGSFSTLEIQRTEQGDSAMYLCASRDLAGSSTDTQYFGPGTRLTVL.

The chain links TRBV10-3 to TRBJ2-7; possibly TRBD2 for D (6 bases). This CDR3 contains 14 residues. From germline, CDR1 is ENHRY and CDR2 SYGVKD. V gave up 6 bases and J gave up 3 bases, with 15 bases separating them. CDR3 loop: CAIRETSSLYEQYF. The CDR3 region has the DNA TGTGCCATCAGAGAGACTAGTTCCCTCTACGAGCAGTACTTC.

The rearrangement joins TRBV9 to TRBJ2-2; 10 nucleotides align to TRBD2. CDR3 length equals 15 residues. Germline V gene sequence: CDR1 SGDLS, CDR2 YYNGEE. V was clipped by 1 base and J by 4 bases; unmatched bases: 1. The chain's CDR3 is CASSVSSGSTGELFF. The CDR3 bases are TGTGCCAGCAGCGTATCTAGCGGGAGCACCGGGGAGCTGTTTTTT.

The chain has TRBV7-9 and TRBJ1-1; 10 bases are a match to TRBD1. V gave up 5 bases and J gave up 4 bases; unmatched junction bases: 4. Germline V CDR1 and CDR2: SEHNR, FQNEAQ (reference sequence). The CDR3 extends over 14 amino acids. Here the CDR3 DNA reads TGTGCCAGCAGCATGAGACAGGGGGCCACTGAAGCTTTCTTT. It translates to CASSMRQGATEAFF.

The chain is built from TRBV18 and TRBJ1-1; 11 bases match TRBD1. V dropped 3 bases and J dropped 9; count of bases not matched to a gene: 3. Per the germline V gene, CDR1 is KGHSH and CDR2 is LQKENI. This CDR3 contains 13 residues. The CDR3 here is CASSPGTGGKAFF. As DNA, the CDR3 is TGTGCCAGCTCACCCGGGACAGGGGGAAAAGCTTTCTTT.

A few counts support this clone. The chain joins TRBV7-6 to TRBJ2-7, with a weak D call TRBD2 (6 bases). Germline V gives CDR1 SGHVS, CDR2 FNYEAQ. There are 13 residues in the CDR3. Deletions cut 5 bases from V and 5 bases from J, with 13 bases between. The CDR3 protein is CASSQGTLDEQYF. CDR3 DNA sequence: TGTGCCAGCAGCCAAGGGACTCTAGACGAGCAGTACTTC.

The V and J genes are TRBV5-4 and TRBJ2-1, with D possibly TRBD1 on 6 matching bases. Trimming removed 4 bases from V and 9 bases from J, with 14 bases in between. The CDR3 runs 13 residues. Germline CDR1 and CDR2: SGHNT and YYREEE (reference sequence). CDR3 sequence reads: CASSITGMGEQFF. CDR3 nucleotide sequence: TGTGCCAGCAGCATAACAGGGATGGGTGAGCAGTTCTTC.